The 18 T cell receptor beta chains below were found in one sample sequenced in a study of low-dose radiotherapy and immunotherapy resistance in tumors. Alpha and beta chains were covered, as first-strand cDNA relied on TRAV- and TRBV-specific primers. For amplifying TCRs, the PCR ran for around 20 cycles with Phusion, which was used together with a constant-region primer and the adapter on the V primers. Each CDR3 protein is one row after TCRdb ran MiXCR on the reads. Among around 80,000 distinct CDR3 sequences listed, 15% to 20% were seen once. Time point here: after trial treatment. The treatment was: LDRT plus nivolumab, ipilimumab, low-dose cyclophosphamide and aspirin (RACIN trial). The input for sequencing was PBMCs, taken after low-dose radiotherapy plus immunotherapy. These receptors originate from a male donor with prostate cancer.

At least ten counts were recorded for this clonotype. V gene TRBV30 combines with J gene TRBJ1-1; 10 nucleotides line up with TRBD1. The CDR3 is 11 amino acids. Germline values: CDR1 GTSNPN, CDR2 SVGIG (reference sequence). V gave up 4 bases and J gave up 12 bases; unmatched junction bases: 5. The CDR3 nucleotides read TGTGCCTGGATCGACAGGGGGCTGTCTTTCTTT. Protein sequence: CAWIDRGLSFF.

There are many counts of this clonotype. The V call is TRBV5-1, the J call TRBJ1-6, with D possibly TRBD1 on 6 matching bases. From germline, CDR1 is SGHRS and CDR2 YFSETQ. Trimming removed 0 bases from V and 8 bases from J, with 18 bases in between. The CDR3 runs 17 residues. CDR3 bases: TGCGCCAGCAGCTTGGCGGGGGCAGCCCGTATGGATTCACCCCTCCACTTT. Translated: CASSLAGAARMDSPLHF.

To note about this clonotype: A far larger clone is only one base removed, so a read error is likely. This chain links TRBV12-3 or TRBV12-4 with TRBJ2-1, with 8 bases fitting TRBD1. V was clipped by 2 bases and J by 10 bases; unmatched bases: 10. The CDR3 is made up of 15 amino acids. The CDR3 DNA follows: TGTGCCAGCAGTTTATATGGGACAGGATCCTACGAGCAGTTCTTC. It encodes CASSLYGTGSYEQFF.

The table lists this clonotype with a count of one. This chain uses TRBV10-3 with TRBJ2-1; 7 bases align to TRBD2. CDR1 and CDR2 (germline): ENHRY, SYGVKD. J gave up 3 bases and V 7 bases, and 6 bases lay outside the gene matches. The CDR3 is 14 amino acids. CDR3: CAITAGTNYNEQFF. For the CDR3, the DNA is TGTGCCATCACCGCCGGGACTAACTACAATGAGCAGTTCTTC.

This clonotype was observed many times. V usage is TRBV20-1 and J usage is TRBJ1-2, with 8 bases that match TRBD1. This CDR3 region has 12 residues. With 3 bases clipped from V and 4 bases from J, the junction kept 1 base outside the gene matches. Germline V gives CDR1 DFQATT, CDR2 SNEGSKA (reference sequence). Here the CDR3 DNA reads TGCAGTGCTAGGCAGGGGGCCTATGGCTACACCTTC. It is translated as CSARQGAYGYTF.

This clonotype was recorded at least ten times. CDR3 nucleotide sequence: TGTGCCAGCAGCCTCGGGTCTACCAATGAGCAGTTCTTC. Translated, it gives CASSLGSTNEQFF. The chain joins TRBV3-1 to TRBJ2-1; D unclear. Germline CDR1 and CDR2: LGHDT and YNNKEL (reference sequence). The V gene lost 4 bases and the J gene lost 6 bases, with 10 bases spanning the gap. This CDR3 has 13 residues.

The genes are TRBV9 and TRBJ1-4, with D perhaps TRBD1 (5 bases). There are 14 residues in the CDR3. The ends were cut back, 7 bases at V and 7 bases at J, with 17 bases in the middle. In germline, CDR1 is SGDLS, CDR2 YYNGEE. CDR3 DNA sequence: TGTGCCAGCGGAGGGGAGACGGGGGGTGAAAAACTGTTTTTT. The encoded protein is CASGGETGGEKLFF.

This clonotype was seen ten or more times. Here the CDR3 DNA reads TGTGCCAGCACCCGGTCGAGTGGGGAGCAGTTCTTC. It translates to CASTRSSGEQFF. This chain links TRBV7-9 with TRBJ2-1; D gene ambiguous. The CDR3 length is 12 residues. V gave up 7 bases and J gave up 10 bases, with 14 bases separating them. Germline V gene data show CDR1 as SEHNR and CDR2 as FQNEAQ (reference sequence).

At least ten counts were recorded for this clonotype. The chain combines TRBV10-3 with TRBJ2-1; 9 bases align to TRBD1. The CDR3 runs 14 residues. The V gene's germline CDR1 is ENHRY and CDR2 SYGVKD. V was clipped by 10 bases and J by 4 bases; unmatched bases: 8. CDR3 residues: CATEDRGRYNEQFF. CDR3 DNA sequence: TGTGCCACCGAGGACAGGGGCCGTTACAATGAGCAGTTCTTC.

This clonotype was observed at least ten times. The genes are TRBV5-1 and TRBJ2-2; D might be TRBD2 (6 bases). Per germline, CDR1 SGHRS and CDR2 YFSETQ. V lost 0 bases and J lost 7, with 13 bases in between. CDR3 length: 15 residues. CDR3 residues: CASSLALVSGGELFF. The DNA of the CDR3 is TGCGCCAGCAGCTTGGCGCTCGTTAGCGGCGGGGAGCTGTTTTTT.

This clonotype occurred many times. This chain uses TRBV30 with TRBJ2-7; 7 nucleotides match TRBD1. This CDR3 is built from 14 residues. The junction had 5 bases not matched to a gene; V was cut back by 3 bases and J by 0 bases. Germline assignment: CDR1 GTSNPN and CDR2 SVGIG (reference sequence). DNA of the CDR3: TGTGCCTGGAGCCCGACAGGGAACTCCTACGAGCAGTACTTC. This gives the protein CAWSPTGNSYEQYF.

At least ten counts were recorded for this clonotype. The chain uses TRBV30 and TRBJ2-7; D is perhaps TRBD2 (6 bases). This CDR3 has 13 residues. The ends were cut back, 1 base at V and 5 bases at J, with 12 bases in the middle. From germline, CDR1 is GTSNPN and CDR2 SVGIG (reference sequence). The CDR3 DNA is TGTGCCTGGAGTGGGGGGGACTTACACGAGCAGTACTTC. Its protein product is CAWSGGDLHEQYF. Looking up the rest from reference TRBV30 and TRBJ2-7 gives the full variable domain: SQTIHQWPATLVQPVGSPLSLECTVEGTSNPNLYWYRQAAGRGLQLLFYSVGIGQISSEVPQNLSASRPQDRQFILSSKKLLLSDSGFYLCAWSGGDLHEQYFGPGTRLTVT.

About this clonotype: A far larger clone is just one base off, so this is likely a read error. The chain joins TRBV12-3 or TRBV12-4 to TRBJ2-4; 9 bases are shared with TRBD1. The CDR3 is 16 amino acids. The trim removed 4 bases at V and 13 bases at J, leaving 17 bases unmatched. In DNA form, the CDR3 reads TGTGCCAGCAGTTCCACAGGGGGCCACTCCTACAATGAGCAGTACTTC. Its translation is CASSSTGGHSYNEQYF.

This clonotype showed up many times. CDR3 residues: CASSQDLRDTEAFF. The CDR3 nucleotides are TGTGCCAGCAGCCAAGATCTAAGGGACACTGAAGCTTTCTTT. The genes are TRBV4-2 and TRBJ1-1; D is undetermined. The CDR3 runs 14 residues. Germline CDR1 and CDR2: LGHNA and YNFKEQ. Trimming took 0 bases from V and 3 from J, leaving 8 bases between them.

This clonotype was detected a few times. The J gene is TRBJ2-7, the V gene TRBV14; 9 nucleotides agree with TRBD1. In germline, CDR1 is SGHDN, CDR2 FVKESK. J was trimmed by 7 bases and V by 3 bases; bases with no gene match: 10. CDR3 size: 15 residues. The CDR3 loop is CASSQTTTGGWEQYF. CDR3 in DNA: TGTGCCAGCAGCCAGACAACAACAGGGGGCTGGGAGCAGTACTTC.

Ten or more counts support this clonotype. The chain recombines TRBV12-3 or TRBV12-4 with TRBJ2-7, with TRBD2 identical over 16 bases. V lost 5 bases to trimming and J lost 1 base; unmatched junction nucleotides: 8. The CDR3 has 18 amino acids. The CDR3: CASSGPGTSGGVSYEQYF. The DNA of the CDR3 is TGTGCCAGCAGTGGACCCGGGACTAGCGGGGGGGTGTCCTACGAGCAGTACTTC.

Ten or more counts support this clonotype. This sequence joins TRBV7-9 and TRBJ2-3; 10 positions match TRBD1. The CDR3 sequence is 16 residues long. Trimming cost V 4 bases and J 3 bases; bases outside gene matches: 7. CDR1 is SEHNR, CDR2 FQNEAQ, per germline (reference sequence). CDR3 coding DNA: TGTGCCAGCAGCTGGTTGGGACAGGGGAATACAGATACGCAGTATTTT. The encoded protein is CASSWLGQGNTDTQYF.

The chain joins TRBV7-2 to TRBJ2-1; D possibly matches TRBD1 or TRBD2 (7 bases each). CDR1 is SGHTA, CDR2 FQGNSA, per germline. V dropped 5 bases and J dropped 3 bases, with 20 bases sitting between them. The length of the CDR3 is 17 residues. CDR3 residues: CASSAGGPGGGYNEQFF. In DNA form, the CDR3 reads TGTGCCAGCAGCGCAGGGGGACCGGGAGGAGGCTACAATGAGCAGTTCTTC.